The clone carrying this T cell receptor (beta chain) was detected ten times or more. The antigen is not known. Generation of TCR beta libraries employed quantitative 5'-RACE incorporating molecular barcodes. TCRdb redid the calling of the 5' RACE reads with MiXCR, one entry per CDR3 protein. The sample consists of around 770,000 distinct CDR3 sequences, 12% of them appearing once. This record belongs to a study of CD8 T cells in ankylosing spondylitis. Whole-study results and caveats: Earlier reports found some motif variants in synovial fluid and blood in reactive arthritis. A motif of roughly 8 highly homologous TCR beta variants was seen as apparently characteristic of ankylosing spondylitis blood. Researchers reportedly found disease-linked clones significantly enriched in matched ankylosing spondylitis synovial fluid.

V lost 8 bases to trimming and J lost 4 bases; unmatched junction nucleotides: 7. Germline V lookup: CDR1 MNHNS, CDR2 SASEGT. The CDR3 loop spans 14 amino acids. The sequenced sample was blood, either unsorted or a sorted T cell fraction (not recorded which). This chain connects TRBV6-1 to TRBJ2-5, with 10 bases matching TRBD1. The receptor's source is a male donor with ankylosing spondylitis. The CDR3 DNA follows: TGTGCCAGCGGTCGGGACAGGGGTCGAGAGACCCAGTACTTC. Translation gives CASGRDRGRETQYF.